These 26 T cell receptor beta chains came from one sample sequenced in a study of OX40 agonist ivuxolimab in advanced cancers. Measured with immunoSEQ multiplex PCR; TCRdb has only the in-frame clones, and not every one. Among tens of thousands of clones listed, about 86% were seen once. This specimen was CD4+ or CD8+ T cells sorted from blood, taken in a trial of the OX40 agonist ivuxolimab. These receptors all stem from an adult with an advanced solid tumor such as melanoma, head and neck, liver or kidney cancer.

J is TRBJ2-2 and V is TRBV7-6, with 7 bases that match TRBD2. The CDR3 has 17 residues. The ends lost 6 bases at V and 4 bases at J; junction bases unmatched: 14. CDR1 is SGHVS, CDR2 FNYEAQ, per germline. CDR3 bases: TGTGCCAGCAGTTATACTAGCGCCGGGACCGGCACCGGGGAGCTGTTTTTT. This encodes CASSYTSAGTGTGELFF.

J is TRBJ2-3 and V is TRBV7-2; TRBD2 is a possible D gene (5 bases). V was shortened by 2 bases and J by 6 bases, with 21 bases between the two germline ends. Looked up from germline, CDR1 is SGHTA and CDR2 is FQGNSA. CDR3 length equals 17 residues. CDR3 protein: CASSLMAAGLARDTQYF. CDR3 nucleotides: TGTGCCAGCAGCTTAATGGCGGCGGGCTTGGCGAGGGATACGCAGTATTTT.

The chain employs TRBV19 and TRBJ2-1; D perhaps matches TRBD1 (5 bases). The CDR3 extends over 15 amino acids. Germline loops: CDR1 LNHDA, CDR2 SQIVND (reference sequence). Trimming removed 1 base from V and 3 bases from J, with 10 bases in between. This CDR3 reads CASSIGRVRYNEQFF. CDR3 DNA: TGTGCCAGTAGTATAGGCAGGGTCCGCTACAATGAGCAGTTCTTC.

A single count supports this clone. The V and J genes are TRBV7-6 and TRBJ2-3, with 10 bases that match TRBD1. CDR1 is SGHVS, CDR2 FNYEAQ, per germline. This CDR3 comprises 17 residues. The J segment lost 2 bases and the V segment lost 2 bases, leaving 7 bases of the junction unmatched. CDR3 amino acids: CASSLWGTGAVTDTQYF. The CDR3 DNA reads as TGTGCCAGCAGCTTATGGGGGACAGGGGCAGTCACAGATACGCAGTATTTT.

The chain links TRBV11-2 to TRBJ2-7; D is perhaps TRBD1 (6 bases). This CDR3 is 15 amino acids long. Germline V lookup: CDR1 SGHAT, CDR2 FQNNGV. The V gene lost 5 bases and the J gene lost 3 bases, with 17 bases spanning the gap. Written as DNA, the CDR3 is TGTGCCAGCAGCGACCCACCGACAGGTATCTACGAGCAGTACTTC. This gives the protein CASSDPPTGIYEQYF.

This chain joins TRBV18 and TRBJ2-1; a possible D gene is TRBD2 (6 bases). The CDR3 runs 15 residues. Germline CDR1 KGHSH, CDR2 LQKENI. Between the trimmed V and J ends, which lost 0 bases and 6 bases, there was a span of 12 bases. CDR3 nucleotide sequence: TGTGCCAGCTCACCACCGAGGGGAGGAGGCAATGAGCAGTTCTTC. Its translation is CASSPPRGGGNEQFF.

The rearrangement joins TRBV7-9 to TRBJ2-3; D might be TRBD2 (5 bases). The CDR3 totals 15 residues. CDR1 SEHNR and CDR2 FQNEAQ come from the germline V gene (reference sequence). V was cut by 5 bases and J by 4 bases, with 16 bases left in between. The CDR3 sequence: CASSPWGVAADTQYF. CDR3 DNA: TGTGCCAGCAGCCCCTGGGGAGTGGCGGCAGATACGCAGTATTTT. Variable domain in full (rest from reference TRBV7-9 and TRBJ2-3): DTGVSQNPRHKITKRGQNVTFRCDPISEHNRLYWYRQTLGQGPEFLTYFQNEAQLEKSRLLSDRFSAERPKGSFSTLEIQRTEQGDSAMYLCASSPWGVAADTQYFGPGTRLTVL.

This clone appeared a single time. As DNA, the CDR3 is TGCGCCAGCAGCTTCGGGACAGGGGAGGATGGCTACACCTTC. This translates into CASSFGTGEDGYTF. The genes are TRBV5-1 and TRBJ1-2, with TRBD1 matching 10 bases. The ends lost 2 bases at V and 6 bases at J; junction bases unmatched: 4. This CDR3 region has 14 residues. Germline V CDR1 and CDR2: SGHRS, YFSETQ.

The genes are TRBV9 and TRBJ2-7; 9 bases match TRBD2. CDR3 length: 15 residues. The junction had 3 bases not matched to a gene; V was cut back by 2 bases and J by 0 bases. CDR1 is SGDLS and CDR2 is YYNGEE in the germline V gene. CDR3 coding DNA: TGTGCCAGCAGCGTCCTAGCGGGAAGCTCCTACGAGCAGTACTTC. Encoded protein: CASSVLAGSSYEQYF.

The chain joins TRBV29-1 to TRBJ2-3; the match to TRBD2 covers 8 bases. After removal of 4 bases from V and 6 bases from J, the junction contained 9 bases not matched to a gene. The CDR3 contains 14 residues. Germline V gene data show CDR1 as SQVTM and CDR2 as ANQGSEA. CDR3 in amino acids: CSVAPSGFLDTQYF. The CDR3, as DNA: TGCAGCGTTGCGCCTAGCGGGTTTCTCGATACGCAGTATTTT.

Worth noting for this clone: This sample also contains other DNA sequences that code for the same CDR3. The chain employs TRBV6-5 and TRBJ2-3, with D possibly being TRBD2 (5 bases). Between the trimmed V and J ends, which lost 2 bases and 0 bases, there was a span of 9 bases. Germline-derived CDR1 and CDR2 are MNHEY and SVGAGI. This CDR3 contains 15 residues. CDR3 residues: CASSYRGASTDTQYF. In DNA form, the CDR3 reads TGTGCCAGCAGTTACCGGGGAGCTAGCACAGATACGCAGTATTTT.

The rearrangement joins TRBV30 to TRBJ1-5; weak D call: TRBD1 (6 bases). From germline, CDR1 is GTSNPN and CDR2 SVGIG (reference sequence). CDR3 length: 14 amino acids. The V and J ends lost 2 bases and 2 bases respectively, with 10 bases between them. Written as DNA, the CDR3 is TGTGCCTGGAGTCAGGGGATGGGCAATCAGCCCCAGCATTTT. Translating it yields CAWSQGMGNQPQHF.

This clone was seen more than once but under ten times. The DNA for the CDR3 is TGTGCCAGCAGCCCGTCCCATGGGGGTGGGTACGAGCAGTACTTC. As protein: CASSPSHGGGYEQYF. This chain uses TRBV7-2 with TRBJ2-7; D may correspond to TRBD1 or TRBD2 (5 bases each). V lost 5 bases and J lost 4, with 18 bases in between. The CDR3 has 15 amino acids. Germline values: CDR1 SGHTA, CDR2 FQGNSA.

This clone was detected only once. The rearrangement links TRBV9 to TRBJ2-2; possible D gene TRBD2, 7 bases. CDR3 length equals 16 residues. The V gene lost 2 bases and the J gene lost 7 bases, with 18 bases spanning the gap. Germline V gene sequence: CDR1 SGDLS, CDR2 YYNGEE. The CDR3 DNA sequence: TGTGCCAGCAGCGTGGCCCCTCAGGGAGGGGGCGGGGAGCTGTTTTTT. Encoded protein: CASSVAPQGGGGELFF.

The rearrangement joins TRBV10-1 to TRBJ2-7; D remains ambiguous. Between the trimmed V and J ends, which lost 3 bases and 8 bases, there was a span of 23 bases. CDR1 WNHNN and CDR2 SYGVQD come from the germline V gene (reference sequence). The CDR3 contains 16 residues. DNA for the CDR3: TGCGCCAGCAGTGATGTCAACCAGCCAGCCCTTTACCAGCAGTACTTC. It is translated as CASSDVNQPALYQQYF.

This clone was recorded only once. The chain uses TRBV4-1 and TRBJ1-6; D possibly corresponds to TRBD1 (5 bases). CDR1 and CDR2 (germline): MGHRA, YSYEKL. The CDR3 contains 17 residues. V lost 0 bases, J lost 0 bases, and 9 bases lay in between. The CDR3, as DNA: TGCGCCAGCAGCCAAGATGGGACCAGCTCCTATAATTCACCCCTCCACTTT. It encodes CASSQDGTSSYNSPLHF.

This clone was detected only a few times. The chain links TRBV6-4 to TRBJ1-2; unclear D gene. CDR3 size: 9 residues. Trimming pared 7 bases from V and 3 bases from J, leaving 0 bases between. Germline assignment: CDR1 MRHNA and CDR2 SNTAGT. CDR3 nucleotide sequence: TGTGCCAGCAACTATGGCTACACCTTC. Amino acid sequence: CASNYGYTF.

The CDR3 loop is CASSSSGSNIQYF. Here the CDR3 DNA reads TGTGCCAGCAGCTCGTCAGGATCAAACATTCAGTACTTC. The chain uses TRBV7-6 and TRBJ2-4, with no clear D. The CDR3 covers 13 residues. V was trimmed by 4 bases and J by 6 bases, leaving 10 bases between them. Germline lookup yields CDR1 SGHVS and CDR2 FNYEAQ.

The DNA for the CDR3 is TGTGCCAGCAGCCGGGGACTACCTAGCACAGATACGCAGTATTTT. Encoded protein: CASSRGLPSTDTQYF. The chain employs TRBV11-2 and TRBJ2-3; the match to TRBD2 covers 7 bases. CDR1 and CDR2 from the germline V gene are SGHAT and FQNNGV. V lost 5 bases, J lost 0 bases, and 5 bases stayed unmatched. The CDR3 totals 15 residues. The whole variable domain, remainder taken from reference TRBV11-2 and TRBJ2-3, is EAGVAQSPRYKIIEKRQSVAFWCNPISGHATLYWYQQILGQGPKLLIQFQNNGVVDDSQLPKDRFSAERLKGVDSTLKIQPAKLEDSAVYLCASSRGLPSTDTQYFGPGTRLTVL.

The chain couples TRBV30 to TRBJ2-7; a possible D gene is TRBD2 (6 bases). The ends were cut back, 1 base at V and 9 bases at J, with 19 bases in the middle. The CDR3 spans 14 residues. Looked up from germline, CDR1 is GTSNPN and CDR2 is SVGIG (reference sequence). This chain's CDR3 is CAWSGAWRVSWQYF. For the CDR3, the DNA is TGTGCCTGGAGTGGGGCTTGGAGGGTCTCATGGCAGTACTTC.

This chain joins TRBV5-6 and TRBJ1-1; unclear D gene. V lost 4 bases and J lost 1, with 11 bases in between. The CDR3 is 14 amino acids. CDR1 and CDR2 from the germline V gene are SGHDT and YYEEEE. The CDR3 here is CASSLGRTNTEAFF. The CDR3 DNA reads TGTGCCAGCAGCCTAGGACGGACGAACACTGAAGCTTTCTTT. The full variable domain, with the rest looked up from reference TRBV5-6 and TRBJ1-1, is DAGVTQSPTHLIKTRGQQVTLRCSPKSGHDTVSWYQQALGQGPQFIFQYYEEEERQRGNFPDRFSGHQFPNYSSELNVNALLLGDSALYLCASSLGRTNTEAFFGQGTRLTVV.

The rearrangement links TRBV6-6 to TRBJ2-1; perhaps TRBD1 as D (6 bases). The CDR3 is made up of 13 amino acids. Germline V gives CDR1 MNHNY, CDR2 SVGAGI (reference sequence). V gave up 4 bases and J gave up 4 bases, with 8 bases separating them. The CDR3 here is CASSSGQYNEQFF. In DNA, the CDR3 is TGTGCCAGCAGTTCCGGACAGTACAATGAGCAGTTCTTC.

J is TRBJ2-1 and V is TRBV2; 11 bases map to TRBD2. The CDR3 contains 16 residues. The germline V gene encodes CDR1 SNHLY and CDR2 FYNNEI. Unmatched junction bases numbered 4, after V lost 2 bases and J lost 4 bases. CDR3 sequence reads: CASSEWTSGLYNEQFF. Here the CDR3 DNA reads TGTGCCAGCAGTGAATGGACTAGCGGGCTTTACAATGAGCAGTTCTTC.

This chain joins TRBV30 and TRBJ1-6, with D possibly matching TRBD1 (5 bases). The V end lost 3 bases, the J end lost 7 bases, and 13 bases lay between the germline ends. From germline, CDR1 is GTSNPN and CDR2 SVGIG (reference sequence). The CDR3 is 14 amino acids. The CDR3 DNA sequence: TGTGCCTGGAGAAGCGGGGGTGCGAATTCACCCCTCCACTTT. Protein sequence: CAWRSGGANSPLHF.

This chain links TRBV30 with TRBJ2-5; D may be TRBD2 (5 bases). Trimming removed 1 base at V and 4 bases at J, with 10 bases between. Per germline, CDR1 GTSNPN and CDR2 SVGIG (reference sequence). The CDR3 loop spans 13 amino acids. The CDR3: CAWSGRDRETQYF. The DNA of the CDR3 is TGTGCCTGGAGTGGCCGGGATCGAGAGACCCAGTACTTC. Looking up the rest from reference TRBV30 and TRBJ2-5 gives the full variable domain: SQTIHQWPATLVQPVGSPLSLECTVEGTSNPNLYWYRQAAGRGLQLLFYSVGIGQISSEVPQNLSASRPQDRQFILSSKKLLLSDSGFYLCAWSGRDRETQYFGPGTRLLVL.

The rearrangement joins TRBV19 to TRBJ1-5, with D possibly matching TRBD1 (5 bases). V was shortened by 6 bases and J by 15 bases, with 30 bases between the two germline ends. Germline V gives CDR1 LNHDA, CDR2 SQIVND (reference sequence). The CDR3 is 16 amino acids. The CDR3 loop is CASRKNAGDSLDLRHF. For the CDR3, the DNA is TGTGCCAGTAGGAAAAATGCGGGGGATTCATTAGATTTGCGGCATTTT.